This record covers a single T cell receptor beta chain. The repertoire was sequenced with immunoSEQ multiplex PCR; TCRdb's copy has only in-frame clones and lacks some. The sample lists fewer than 110,000 clones; about 86% were seen once. Unstimulated PBMCs were sorted into CD3+CD4+ and CD3+CD8+ populations. CDR1 SSHAT and CDR2 FNYEAQ come from the germline V gene (reference sequence). This CDR3 has 13 amino acids. V was trimmed by 4 bases and J by 7 bases, leaving 10 bases between them. This sample was included in a study of T cell clones after liver transplantation. Study information: Samples came from ITN030ST, which attempted immunosuppression withdrawal within 2 years of liver transplantation. Tolerant meant at least one year fully off immunosuppression without liver enzymes above twice normal.

The TCR comes from a human patient who received a liver transplant. The T cells may come from the graft donor. This chain joins TRBV7-7 and TRBJ1-4; D ambiguous. Sequencing was performed on CD4+ T cells from blood, taken approximately 50 months after liver transplant. The chain's CDR3 is CASSSTVVEKLFF. In DNA form, the CDR3 reads TGTGCCAGCAGCTCCACAGTGGTTGAAAAACTGTTTTTT.